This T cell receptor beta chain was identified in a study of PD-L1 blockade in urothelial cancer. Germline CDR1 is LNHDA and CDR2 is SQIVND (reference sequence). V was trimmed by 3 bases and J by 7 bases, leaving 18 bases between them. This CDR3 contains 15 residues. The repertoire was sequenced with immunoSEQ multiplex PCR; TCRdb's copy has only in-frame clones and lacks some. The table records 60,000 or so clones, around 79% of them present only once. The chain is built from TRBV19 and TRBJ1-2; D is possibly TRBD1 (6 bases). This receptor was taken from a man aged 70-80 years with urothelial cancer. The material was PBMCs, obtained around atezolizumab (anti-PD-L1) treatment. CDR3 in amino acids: CASSIGGQQTRGYTF. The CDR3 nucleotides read TGTGCCAGTAGTATTGGCGGACAGCAGACTCGTGGCTACACCTTC. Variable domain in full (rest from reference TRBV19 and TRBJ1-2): DGGITQSPKYLFRKEGQNVTLSCEQNLNHDAMYWYRQDPGQGLRLIYYSQIVNDFQKGDIAEGYSVSREKKESFPLTVTSAQKNPTAFYLCASSIGGQQTRGYTFGSGTRLTVV.